This passage covers 29 T cell receptor beta chains from one sample sequenced in a study of shared clonotypes between healthy human individuals. Some clones are missing from TCRdb's copy, which holds only in-frame ones; the method was immunoSEQ multiplex PCR. The table includes roughly 1,100,000 clones, about 75% detected once. Sequencing was done on a sample of memory CD4+ T cells sorted from blood. The subset here: CD45RA-negative fraction. These receptor sequences come from a man between 18 and 29 years old in good health.

The gene calls are TRBV19 and TRBJ2-1; TRBD2 might be the D (5 bases). The CDR3 consists of 13 residues. V was pared by 6 bases and J by 5 bases, with 11 bases between. In germline, CDR1 is LNHDA, CDR2 SQIVND (reference sequence). CDR3 protein: CASSSSINNEQFF. The CDR3 DNA follows: TGTGCCAGTAGCTCTAGCATAAACAATGAGCAGTTCTTC.

The gene calls are TRBV7-2 and TRBJ2-2; D not certain. Germline values: CDR1 SGHTA, CDR2 FQGNSA. The CDR3 consists of 15 residues. With 4 bases removed from V and 2 bases from J, the gap between germline ends came to 11 bases. The CDR3 DNA follows: TGTGCCAGCAGCTGGGGTGTGGGAAACACCGGGGAGCTGTTTTTT. This sequence encodes CASSWGVGNTGELFF. Supplemented by reference TRBV7-2 and TRBJ2-2, the full variable domain reads GAGVSQSPSNKVTEKGKDVELRCDPISGHTALYWYRQSLGQGLEFLIYFQGNSAPDKSGLPSDRFSAERTGGSVSTLTIQRTQQEDSAVYLCASSWGVGNTGELFFGEGSRLTVL.

This clone was counted between two and nine times. The chain uses TRBV2 and TRBJ2-7, with 7 bases fitting TRBD1. The CDR3 length is 13 residues. CDR1 is SNHLY and CDR2 is FYNNEI in the germline V gene. Trimming took 5 bases from V and 4 from J; bases not matched to a gene: 5. CDR3 protein: CASSRQGVYEQYF. Written as DNA, the CDR3 is TGTGCCAGCAGTCGCCAGGGGGTGTACGAGCAGTACTTC.

In nucleotides, the CDR3 is TGTGCCAGCAGCCCCCCTTGGGACAGGGTGGGCAATGAGCAGTTCTTC. The encoded protein is CASSPPWDRVGNEQFF. The rearrangement joins TRBV9 to TRBJ2-1; 9 nucleotides line up with TRBD1. There are 16 residues in the CDR3. The V gene's germline CDR1 is SGDLS and CDR2 YYNGEE. Trimming cost V 4 bases and J 6 bases; bases outside gene matches: 11.

The CDR3 reads CASNPPHYEQYF. CDR3 coding DNA: TGTGCCAGCAACCCTCCCCATTACGAGCAGTACTTC. The chain carries TRBV2 and TRBJ2-7; D ambiguous. Trimming stripped 7 bases from V and 4 bases from J, with 11 bases between. The CDR3 is made up of 12 amino acids. The germline V gene encodes CDR1 SNHLY and CDR2 FYNNEI.

This clone occurred a few times. This rearrangement joins TRBV2 to TRBJ1-1; possible D gene TRBD1, 5 bases. The CDR3 contains 13 residues. Trimming cost V 8 bases and J 4 bases, with 14 bases left between them. The germline V gene encodes CDR1 SNHLY and CDR2 FYNNEI. Here the CDR3 reads CASGGSESTEAFF. DNA of the CDR3: TGTGCCAGCGGGGGATCAGAATCCACTGAAGCTTTCTTT.

This clone is a singleton in its sample. The rearrangement uses TRBV5-4 and TRBJ2-3; D unclear. CDR3 length: 11 residues. V was clipped by 5 bases and J by 2 bases, with 3 bases between them. Germline CDR1 reads SGHNT; CDR2 reads YYREEE (reference sequence). CDR3 DNA: TGTGCCAGCAGGAACACAGATACGCAGTATTTT. Its translation is CASRNTDTQYF.

This clone has at least ten counts. The rearrangement joins TRBV4-3 to TRBJ1-1, with 12 bases matching TRBD1. CDR3 length: 17 amino acids. CDR1 LGHNA and CDR2 YSLEER come from the germline V gene. The J segment lost 10 bases and the V segment lost 10 bases, leaving 22 bases of the junction unmatched. This CDR3 is CANDAHPIGTGGLVAFF. The CDR3, as DNA: TGCGCCAACGATGCTCACCCAATCGGGACAGGGGGCTTGGTAGCTTTCTTT.

This clone was observed a handful of times. The chain has TRBV10-3 and TRBJ2-3; 11 bases align to TRBD2. The germline CDR1 and CDR2 sequences are ENHRY and SYGVKD. V gave up 6 bases and J gave up 4 bases; unmatched junction bases: 6. CDR3 length: 15 residues. The DNA for the CDR3 is TGTGCCATCAGCCAGGGACTAGCGGTAGCAGATACGCAGTATTTT. As protein: CAISQGLAVADTQYF.

This clone was seen just once. V usage is TRBV5-5 and J usage is TRBJ2-3; D could derive from TRBD1 or TRBD2 (5 bases each). Trimming left V 4 bases short and J 2 bases short, with 20 bases between. Germline V gives CDR1 SGHKS, CDR2 YYEKEE (reference sequence). The CDR3 runs 17 residues. DNA for the CDR3: TGTGCCAGCAGCGGGACGGACATCCGACGAGCCACAGATACGCAGTATTTT. Translation: CASSGTDIRRATDTQYF.

This clone came up once. The V gene is TRBV7-2, the J gene TRBJ2-7, with D uncertain. The germline V gene has CDR1 SGHTA and CDR2 FQGNSA. The ends were cut back, 1 base at V and 2 bases at J, with 12 bases in the middle. The CDR3 totals 15 residues. CDR3 coding DNA: TGTGCCAGCAGCTTAGGGTCAGACATAGCCTACGAGCAGTACTTC. Its protein is CASSLGSDIAYEQYF.

This clone was counted between two and nine times. This chain joins TRBV2 and TRBJ1-4; D unclear. The germline V and J ends were trimmed by 5 bases and 7 bases, with 14 bases remaining between them. Germline-derived CDR1 and CDR2 are SNHLY and FYNNEI. CDR3 length: 14 amino acids. The CDR3 DNA is TGTGCCAGCAGTAAGACAACCACAAGTGAAAAACTGTTTTTT. It encodes CASSKTTTSEKLFF.

The J gene is TRBJ1-2, the V gene TRBV5-6; tentative D call: TRBD1 (5 bases). Trimming shortened V by 3 bases and J by 13 bases, and 22 bases separated the two germline ends. The CDR3 spans 14 residues. Germline CDR1 reads SGHDT; CDR2 reads YYEEEE. The CDR3 sequence: CASSSSGGISLPTF. CDR3 in DNA: TGTGCCAGCAGCTCGAGTGGGGGTATTAGTCTCCCCACCTTC.

The chain links TRBV7-3 to TRBJ2-3; unclear D gene. Trimming pared 5 bases from V and 2 bases from J, leaving 8 bases between. CDR3 length equals 13 residues. CDR1 and CDR2 from the germline V gene are SGHTA and FQGTGA. The CDR3 DNA sequence: TGTGCCAGCAGCATGGGCGACACAGATACGCAGTATTTT. Amino acids: CASSMGDTDTQYF.

V is TRBV29-1 and J is TRBJ1-5; D perhaps matches TRBD1 (5 bases). V was pared by 7 bases and J by 5 bases, with 15 bases between. Looked up from germline, CDR1 is SQVTM and CDR2 is ANQGSEA. CDR3 length: 13 residues. CDR3 amino acids: CSAAKGWDQPQHF. CDR3 in DNA: TGCAGCGCCGCCAAGGGGTGGGATCAGCCCCAGCATTTT.

The J gene is TRBJ2-5, the V gene TRBV5-1; D is unresolved. CDR3 length: 15 residues. V shed 0 bases and J shed 2 bases, with 11 bases lying between them. Germline V gives CDR1 SGHRS, CDR2 YFSETQ. CDR3 loop: CASSLDPGRQETQYF. The CDR3 DNA is TGCGCCAGCAGCTTGGATCCCGGCAGACAAGAGACCCAGTACTTC.

The CDR3 sequence is CASSGDLQGNYGYTF. In DNA form, the CDR3 reads TGTGCCAGCAGTGGAGACCTCCAAGGCAACTATGGCTACACCTTC. The chain joins TRBV6-1 to TRBJ1-2; D remains unclear. Germline lookup yields CDR1 MNHNS and CDR2 SASEGT. This CDR3 is 15 amino acids long. The germline V and J ends were trimmed by 4 bases and 2 bases, with 14 bases remaining between them.

The chain employs TRBV9 and TRBJ2-1; D perhaps matches TRBD2 (6 bases). The CDR3 runs 14 residues. The V end lost 3 bases, the J end lost 8 bases, and 15 bases lay between the germline ends. Germline V gene lookup returns CDR1 SGDLS and CDR2 YYNGEE. Here the CDR3 DNA reads TGTGCCAGCAGCGGCGGGACGGGTTTTTATGAGCAGTTCTTC. It encodes CASSGGTGFYEQFF.

This chain links TRBV5-1 with TRBJ1-1; 10 bases match TRBD1. Germline V gives CDR1 SGHRS, CDR2 YFSETQ. With 2 bases clipped from V and 5 bases from J, the junction kept 3 bases outside the gene matches. The CDR3 is made up of 14 amino acids. The CDR3 DNA sequence: TGCGCCAGCAGCTTAGGACAGGGGGTGACTGAAGCTTTCTTT. Translation gives CASSLGQGVTEAFF.

The chain links TRBV10-1 to TRBJ2-3; 12 bases match TRBD1. V shed 5 bases, J shed 4 bases, and the junction held 4 bases outside the gene matches. The CDR3 extends over 15 amino acids. Germline values: CDR1 WNHNN, CDR2 SYGVQD (reference sequence). The CDR3 is CASSRDRGLADTQYF. Here the CDR3 DNA reads TGCGCCAGCAGTAGGGACAGGGGGCTGGCAGATACGCAGTATTTT.

V usage is TRBV7-9 and J usage is TRBJ1-1, with no clear D. CDR1 SEHNR and CDR2 FQNEAQ come from the germline V gene (reference sequence). The length of the CDR3 is 14 residues. The germline V and J ends were trimmed by 1 base and 1 base, with 7 bases remaining between them. The CDR3, as DNA: TGTGCCAGCAGCTTAGTGTTGTGGAACACTGAAGCTTTCTTT. Amino acid sequence: CASSLVLWNTEAFF.

The chain carries TRBV10-3 and TRBJ2-3; D uncertain. CDR1 is ENHRY, CDR2 SYGVKD, per germline. The CDR3 has 12 residues. Trimming removed 4 bases at V and 6 bases at J, with 8 bases between. CDR3 bases: TGTGCCATCAGTGGAAATAGGGATACGCAGTATTTT. This codes for CAISGNRDTQYF.

This chain connects TRBV7-2 to TRBJ1-5, with D possibly being TRBD1 (6 bases). V shed 5 bases and J shed 7 bases, with 9 bases lying between them. Germline lookup yields CDR1 SGHTA and CDR2 FQGNSA. There are 12 residues in the CDR3. CDR3 sequence: CASSPDRQPQHF. The DNA for the CDR3 is TGTGCCAGCAGCCCAGACAGGCAGCCCCAGCATTTT. The whole variable domain, filled in from reference TRBV7-2 and TRBJ1-5, reads GAGVSQSPSNKVTEKGKDVELRCDPISGHTALYWYRQSLGQGLEFLIYFQGNSAPDKSGLPSDRFSAERTGGSVSTLTIQRTQQEDSAVYLCASSPDRQPQHFGDGTRLSIL.

The chain joins TRBV29-1 to TRBJ1-5; D is ambiguous. Between the trimmed V and J ends, which lost 4 bases and 2 bases, there was a span of 12 bases. Germline CDR1 reads SQVTM; CDR2 reads ANQGSEA. The CDR3 is made up of 14 amino acids. CDR3 sequence reads: CSVANGGGNQPQHF. The CDR3 DNA sequence: TGCAGCGTTGCAAACGGCGGGGGCAATCAGCCCCAGCATTTT.

A remark on this clone: One base away lies a much larger clone, so this may be a sequencing read error. Within the sample, other DNA sequences also encode this same CDR3. This CDR3 reads CASSIETQYF. CDR3 bases: TGTGCCAGCAGCATAGAGACCCAGTACTTC. J is TRBJ2-5 and V is TRBV2; no clear D. Germline V gives CDR1 SNHLY, CDR2 FYNNEI. The CDR3 totals 10 residues. The germline V and J ends were trimmed by 6 bases and 4 bases, with 3 bases remaining between them.

The chain has TRBV30 and TRBJ2-3, with 12 bases fitting TRBD1. V gave up 1 base and J gave up 5 bases; unmatched junction bases: 4. The CDR3 length is 15 residues. Germline V gene lookup returns CDR1 GTSNPN and CDR2 SVGIG (reference sequence). The CDR3 here is CAWSAGQGAQDTQYF. The DNA for the CDR3 is TGTGCCTGGAGTGCGGGACAGGGGGCGCAAGATACGCAGTATTTT.

This rearrangement joins TRBV14 to TRBJ2-3; tentatively, D is TRBD2 (6 bases). The V and J ends lost 4 bases and 10 bases respectively, with 18 bases between them. There are 14 residues in the CDR3. Germline lookup yields CDR1 SGHDN and CDR2 FVKESK. CDR3 DNA: TGTGCCAGCAGCCCGCTATTGGGGAGGCTTCCGCAGTATTTT. Its protein product is CASSPLLGRLPQYF.

The chain has TRBV7-4 and TRBJ2-7, with 7 nucleotides matching TRBD2. The germline gives CDR1 SGHVT, CDR2 SQSDAQ. Trimming removed 4 bases from V and 4 bases from J; junction bases left unmatched: 19. CDR3 size: 18 residues. The CDR3 coding sequence is TGTGCCAGCAGCTCCAAGGGTATCGGGAGGAGGCCGATTTACGAGCAGTACTTC. Encoded protein: CASSSKGIGRRPIYEQYF.

The chain combines TRBV10-2 with TRBJ1-1, with D maybe TRBD1 (6 bases). Germline V gene sequence: CDR1 WSHSY, CDR2 SAAADI. This CDR3 comprises 14 residues. Trimming took off 7 bases at V and 0 bases at J, with 12 bases between the two ends. CDR3 nucleotide sequence: TGCGCCAGCACCTCCACAGGGATGAACACTGAAGCTTTCTTT. Translated: CASTSTGMNTEAFF.